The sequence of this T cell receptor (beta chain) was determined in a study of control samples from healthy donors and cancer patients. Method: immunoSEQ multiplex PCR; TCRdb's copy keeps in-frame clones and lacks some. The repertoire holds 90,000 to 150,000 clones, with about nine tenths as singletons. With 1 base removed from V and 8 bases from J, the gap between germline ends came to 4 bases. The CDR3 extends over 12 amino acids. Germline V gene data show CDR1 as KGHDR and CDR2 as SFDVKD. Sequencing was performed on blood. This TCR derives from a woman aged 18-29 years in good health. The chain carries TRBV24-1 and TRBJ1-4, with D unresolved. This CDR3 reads CATSDFGEKLFF. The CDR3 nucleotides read TGTGCCACCAGTGATTTCGGGGAAAAACTGTTTTTT.